These T cell receptor beta chains were read from a single sample in a study. TCRdb independently ran MiXCR on the RT-PCR reads; one entry per CDR3 protein. The table shows more than 550,000 distinct CDR3 sequences, with 14% occurring only once. Input material: memory CD4+ T cells from blood. These receptors all come from a female donor in good health, serving as a healthy control. CDR3s include the opening cysteine and the closing phenylalanine or tryptophan. A D gene is named only where the DNA matches it firmly. Expanded clones get a size class; other rows say once, few or many, or leave the size out.

cdr3_nt cdr3_aa clone_size v_call d_call j_call
TGCGCCAGCAGCTTGAATGGTGACAGGGCCGATTATGGCTACACCTTC CASSLNGDRADYGYTF few TRBV5-1 TRBD1 TRBJ1-2
TGTGCCAGCAGCTTCAACTCACAGGGGCCATCCCCCCAGCATTTT CASSFNSQGPSPQHF NA TRBV7-2 TRBD1 TRBJ1-5
TGTGCCAGCAGTTACAGGGGGAGGGCAGATACGCAGTATTTT CASSYRGRADTQYF few TRBV28 NA TRBJ2-3
TGTGCCAGCAGCATCGTACAGGGTATGGGCAATCAGCCCCAGCATTTT CASSIVQGMGNQPQHF few TRBV7-8 NA TRBJ1-5
TGTGCCAGCAGTGAAGCTCCCGGGAGGGGCGACAATGAGCAGTTCTTC CASSEAPGRGDNEQFF NA TRBV6-1 TRBD2 TRBJ2-1
TGTGCCAGCAGTTGGGACAGGGGGCAAGAGACCCAGTACTTC CASSWDRGQETQYF many TRBV27 TRBD1 TRBJ2-5
TGTGCCAGCAGTGCCTCCGGGACAGGGGGCTCCTATAATTCACCCCTCCACTTT CASSASGTGGSYNSPLHF many TRBV6-2/TRBV6-3 TRBD1 TRBJ1-6
TGTGCCAGCAGCCCGGGGGATACAGAGACCCAGTACTTC CASSPGDTETQYF NA TRBV3-1 NA TRBJ2-5
TGTGCCAGCAATGGGGTTTACAATGAGCAGTTCTTC CASNGVYNEQFF once TRBV28 NA TRBJ2-1
TGTGCCAGCAGCCTGACGGTCAGCGGGACCCAGGACAGTGAGCAGTTCTTC CASSLTVSGTQDSEQFF many TRBV6-1 NA TRBJ2-1
TGTGCCAGCAGCTTAGAAAGAAACACCATATATTTT CASSLERNTIYF many TRBV7-2 NA TRBJ1-3
TGTGCCAGCAGTGCAGAGGGCTATGGCTACACCTTC CASSAEGYGYTF many TRBV12-3/TRBV12-4 NA TRBJ1-2
TGTGCCAGTCTGGGGACAGGGTTCGGGTATCAGCCCCAGCATTTT CASLGTGFGYQPQHF NA TRBV19 TRBD1 TRBJ1-5
TGTGCCAGCAGCTTCGGCCGGGCCCAGGAGAATGAGCAGTTCTTC CASSFGRAQENEQFF many TRBV7-9 NA TRBJ2-1
TGTGCCAGTATGACAGGGGTTGGCTCCTATAATTCACCCCTCCACTTT CASMTGVGSYNSPLHF few TRBV25-1 TRBD1 TRBJ1-6
TGTGCCAGCAGTCGGAACGGAGACACCGGGGAGCTGTTTTTT CASSRNGDTGELFF many TRBV12-3/TRBV12-4 NA TRBJ2-2
TGCAGTGTCGGCCGAGCAGGGTATGGCTACACCTTC CSVGRAGYGYTF NA TRBV20-1 NA TRBJ1-2
TGTGCCAGCGGGCACCGGGACTCACTTAATCAGCCCCAGCATTTT CASGHRDSLNQPQHF many TRBV12-3/TRBV12-4 NA TRBJ1-5
TGCAGTGCCGATCCGACAGGGAACACCGGGGAGCTGTTTTTT CSADPTGNTGELFF NA TRBV20-1 NA TRBJ2-2
TGTGCGTGGCAGCGCGAACAGGGTTTCTCTGGAAACACCATATATTTT CAWQREQGFSGNTIYF few TRBV30 NA TRBJ1-3
TGCGCCAGCAGCTTGGCCGGCTCCCGGAGGGCTAATTCACCCCTCCACTTT CASSLAGSRRANSPLHF few TRBV5-1 NA TRBJ1-6
TGCAGTGCTATCTTTTGGGACAACGACAATGAGCAGTTCTTC CSAIFWDNDNEQFF NA TRBV20-1 NA TRBJ2-1
TGTGCCAGCAGTCCAGCCGGGACAGTCATGAACACTGAAGCTTTCTTT CASSPAGTVMNTEAFF NA TRBV27 TRBD1 TRBJ1-1
TGTGCCAGCAGTTTATTGGGACAGGGATTAGTAAACGCGGAGACCCAGTACTTC CASSLLGQGLVNAETQYF NA TRBV28 TRBD1 TRBJ2-5
TGTGCCAGCTCACCACCCGGGGACGAGCAGTACTTC CASSPPGDEQYF NA TRBV18 NA TRBJ2-7
TGCAGTGCTAGGGTCGACAGAAACGCTGGAAACACCATATATTTT CSARVDRNAGNTIYF many TRBV20-1 NA TRBJ1-3
TGTGCCAGCATCCCAACCCGTGGGGGCGGAGGGAACACTGAAGCTTTCTTT CASIPTRGGGGNTEAFF many TRBV7-9 NA TRBJ1-1